This T cell receptor beta chain came from a study of blood T cells in healthy people across ages. The second PCR ran roughly 7 to 11 cycles with a sample-barcoded 5' primer and J-beta primers. TCRdb re-called the 5' RACE reads with MiXCR, one entry per CDR3 protein. Here the sample spans approximately 760,000 distinct CDR3 sequences, 20% to 30% being singletons. This clonotype occurred a few times. Donors were systemically healthy Caucasian individuals from Russia aged roughly 6 to 100 years. Germline CDR1 SNHLY, CDR2 FYNNEI. V lost 6 bases and J 3 bases, leaving 8 bases between the germline ends. CDR3 length equals 12 residues. The sample was also linked to a second study, of T cells of mothers and their children.

Sequencing input: blood. The chain recombines TRBV2 with TRBJ2-5; tentatively, D is TRBD1 (5 bases). This TCR was recovered from a boy aged 5-17 years in good health. The CDR3 region is CASRTEEETQYF. CDR3 DNA sequence: TGTGCCAGCAGGACAGAAGAAGAGACCCAGTACTTC.